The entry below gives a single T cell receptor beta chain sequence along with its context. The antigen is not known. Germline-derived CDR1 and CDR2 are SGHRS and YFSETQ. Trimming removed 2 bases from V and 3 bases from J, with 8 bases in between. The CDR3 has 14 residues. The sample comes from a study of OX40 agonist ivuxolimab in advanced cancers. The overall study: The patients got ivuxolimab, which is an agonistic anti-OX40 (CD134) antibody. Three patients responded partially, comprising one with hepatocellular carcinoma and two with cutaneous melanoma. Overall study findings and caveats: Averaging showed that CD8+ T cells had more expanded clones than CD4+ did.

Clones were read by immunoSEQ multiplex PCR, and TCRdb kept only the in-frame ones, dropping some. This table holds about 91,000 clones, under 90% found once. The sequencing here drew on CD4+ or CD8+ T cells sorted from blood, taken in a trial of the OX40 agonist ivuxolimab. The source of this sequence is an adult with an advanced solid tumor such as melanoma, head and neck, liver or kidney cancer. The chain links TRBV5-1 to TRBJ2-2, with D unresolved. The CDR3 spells CASSFGKDTGELFF. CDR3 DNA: TGCGCCAGCAGCTTTGGGAAAGACACCGGGGAGCTGTTTTTT.